Following are 2 T cell receptor beta chains from one sample sequenced in a study of shared clonotypes between healthy human individuals. Sequencing used immunoSEQ multiplex PCR; TCRdb keeps in-frame clones, though not all of them. There are some 580,000 clones in the sample; about 97% occur only once, and 0.045% to 0.07% lies in the top ten. Input material: naive CD4+ T cells sorted from blood. The subset was: CD45RA+ positively selected. These TCRs come from a woman aged 25 to 39 in good health.

This clone came up once. The gene calls are TRBV5-6 and TRBJ2-3; tentative D call: TRBD2 (5 bases). In germline, CDR1 is SGHDT, CDR2 YYEEEE. The ends were cut back, 3 bases at V and 9 bases at J, with 8 bases in the middle. This CDR3 contains 11 residues. CDR3 bases: TGTGCCAGCAGCTCGCGAGGGACGCAGTATTTT. Protein product: CASSSRGTQYF.

The gene calls are TRBV4-1 and TRBJ2-1, with 10 bases that match TRBD2. The junction had 5 bases not matched to a gene; V was cut back by 4 bases and J by 8 bases. Per germline, CDR1 MGHRA and CDR2 YSYEKL. The CDR3 is made up of 14 amino acids. CDR3 bases: TGCGCCAGCAGCCTCCAGCGGGAGGGCCATGAGCAGTTCTTC. This sequence encodes CASSLQREGHEQFF.